This T cell receptor (beta chain) was documented in a study of tumor-infiltrating lymphocytes in primary liver carcinoma. Study-level information: The study included patients who were men and women aged 30 to 69 years. These were node-negative, non-metastatic T1-T3 tumors of 4.2 to 10 cm. Study outcomes and limitations: Against blood, tumors held a significantly higher top-250-clone fraction (p = 0.039). Among the pair types, tumor region pairs showed more overlap than tumor-adjacent and tumor-blood pairs.

Note on this clonotype: What it binds is not known. This clone may be a read error of a much larger clone one base away.

The researchers produced TCR beta cDNA from around 0.5 ug total RNA with a constant-region primer. Employing slightly modified ARM-PCR, three nested multiplex PCR rounds were run, and these gave rise to the TCR beta libraries. Both of the initial two PCR rounds ran for roughly 11 cycles and employed TRBV1-TRBV30 forward primers alongside a C-beta reverse primer. One entry per CDR3 protein results from TCRdb running MiXCR on the multiplex PCR reads. The sample includes around 330,000 distinct CDR3 sequences, approximately 65% of them seen just once. They got blood RNA out of unsorted whole blood and also pulled out germline DNA. The CDR3 has 12 residues.

This TCR was recovered from a man aged 40-55 years with primary liver carcinoma and hepatitis B virus infection. The sequenced material came from peripheral blood. The rearrangement uses TRBV12-3 or TRBV12-4 and TRBJ2-3, with D hard to call. The CDR3 spells CANSLVTDTQYF. CDR3 nucleotide sequence: TGTGCCAACAGTCTAGTCACAGATACGCAGTATTTT.